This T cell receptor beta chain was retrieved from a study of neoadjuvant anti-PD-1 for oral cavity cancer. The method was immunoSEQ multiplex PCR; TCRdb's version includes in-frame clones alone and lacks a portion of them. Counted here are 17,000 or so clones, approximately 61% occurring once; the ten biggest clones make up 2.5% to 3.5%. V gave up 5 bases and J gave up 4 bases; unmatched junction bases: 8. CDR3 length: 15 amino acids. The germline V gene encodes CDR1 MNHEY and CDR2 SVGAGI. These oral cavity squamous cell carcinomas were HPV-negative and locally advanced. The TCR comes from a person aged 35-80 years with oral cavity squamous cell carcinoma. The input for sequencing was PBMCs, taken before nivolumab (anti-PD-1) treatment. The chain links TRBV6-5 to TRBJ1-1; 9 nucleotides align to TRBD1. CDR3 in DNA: TGTGCCAGCAGTGCCAGGGGACAGGGAGGCACTGAAGCTTTCTTT. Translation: CASSARGQGGTEAFF.